This T cell receptor (beta chain) was sequenced for a study of cytomegalovirus exposure and HLA in healthy donors. Study-level information: Drawn from HLA-typed donors, approximately 86 million unique TCRs were held in an early data release. The study placed approximately 80% of its 398 genotyped donors in the Caucasian-associated ancestry cluster.

This clone was counted a few times. Antigen unknown. Study results and caveats: Per a prior analysis, the majority of TCR beta V segments were productive roughly 87% or roughly 30% of the time. The study reported that TCR beta sequences accurately predicted HLA-A and HLA-B alleles in most subjects.

Amplification used 60 Vbeta primers and 13 Jbeta primers. Profiled with immunoSEQ multiplex PCR; TCRdb holds only in-frame clones, not every one. The sample holds 140,000 or so clones; 75% to 85% are singletons and the top ten take approximately 2.5%. Trimming left V 0 bases short and J 1 base short, with 7 bases between. Germline V gene sequence: CDR1 SGDLS, CDR2 YYNGEE. The CDR3 loop spans 14 amino acids. The source material was PBMCs. V gene TRBV9 combines with J gene TRBJ2-5; D perhaps matches TRBD1 (5 bases). This clonotype originated in a woman between 18 and 30 years old in good health and CMV-seropositive. CDR3 bases: TGTGCCAGCAGCGTAGGGGGCTTCCAAGAGACCCAGTACTTC. Translated: CASSVGGFQETQYF.